This TCR beta chain was sequenced for a study of patients and donors after allogeneic stem cell transplantation. TCRdb analysed the RT-PCR reads with MiXCR anew, one entry per CDR3 protein. The table shows roughly 940,000 distinct CDR3 sequences, with 18% occurring only once. Trimming removed 4 bases from V and 0 bases from J, with 13 bases in between. Per the germline V gene, CDR1 is SGHRS and CDR2 is YFSETQ. The CDR3 length is 15 residues. The sample consisted of blood, either unsorted or a sorted T cell fraction (not recorded which). The clonotype was recovered from a human donor who was either an allogeneic HSCT recipient or a stem cell or donor lymphocyte infusion donor (not recorded which). It is not recorded whose cells these are; they may come from a transplant donor. This rearrangement joins TRBV5-1 to TRBJ1-1; no clear D gene. In DNA form, the CDR3 reads TGCGCCAGCAGCCCAGGACGGCTTATGAACACTGAAGCTTTCTTT. This translates into CASSPGRLMNTEAFF.